One sample yielded the 31 T cell receptor beta chains listed below, sequenced in a study of blood T cell repertoires in COVID-19. The method was immunoSEQ multiplex PCR; TCRdb's version includes in-frame clones alone and lacks a portion of them. The sample gives hundreds of thousands of clones, 70% to 90% of which show up once; about 3.8% is in the top ten. Sequences were obtained from PBMCs or T cells enriched from blood (not recorded which). These receptors were collected from a woman aged 40 to 50 with acute COVID-19.

The chain has TRBV7-9 and TRBJ2-1; D is possibly TRBD1 (5 bases). Germline V gene data show CDR1 as SEHNR and CDR2 as FQNEAQ (reference sequence). This CDR3 is 14 amino acids long. Trimming stripped 6 bases from V and 6 bases from J, with 15 bases between. The CDR3 here is CASRPRGAANEQFF. The CDR3, as DNA: TGTGCCAGCAGGCCCCGTGGGGCAGCCAATGAGCAGTTCTTC. The complete variable domain, with remaining parts taken from reference TRBV7-9 and TRBJ2-1, reads DTGVSQNPRHKITKRGQNVTFRCDPISEHNRLYWYRQTLGQGPEFLTYFQNEAQLEKSRLLSDRFSAERPKGSFSTLEIQRTEQGDSAMYLCASRPRGAANEQFFGPGTRLTVL.

The gene calls are TRBV28 and TRBJ2-7; 8 bases map to TRBD1. Per germline, CDR1 MDHEN and CDR2 SYDVKM. This CDR3 spans 14 amino acids. Trimming removed 6 bases from V and 0 bases from J; junction bases left unmatched: 4. This chain's CDR3 is CASSGQGGSYEQYF. The CDR3 bases are TGTGCCAGCAGCGGACAGGGCGGCTCCTACGAGCAGTACTTC.

The chain recombines TRBV28 with TRBJ1-5; TRBD1 matches 8 bases. CDR3 size: 16 residues. Per the germline V gene, CDR1 is MDHEN and CDR2 is SYDVKM. V was pared by 3 bases and J by 4 bases, with 8 bases of the junction left unmatched. CDR3 sequence (DNA): TGTGCCAGCAGTTTGGGATCGGACAGGGCGAATCAGCCCCAGCATTTT. It yields the protein CASSLGSDRANQPQHF.

This rearrangement joins TRBV2 to TRBJ2-2; tentative D call: TRBD2 (5 bases). The germline V gene has CDR1 SNHLY and CDR2 FYNNEI. The CDR3 is made up of 14 amino acids. V was clipped by 3 bases and J by 6 bases, with 11 bases between them. Here the CDR3 DNA reads TGTGCCAGCAGTGAGCTAGAGGACTCCGGGGAGCTGTTTTTT. Translated, it gives CASSELEDSGELFF.

CDR3 bases: TGTGCCAGCAGCGTTACTATACAGGGGACACAAGAGACCCAGTACTTC. Translation gives CASSVTIQGTQETQYF. V is TRBV9 and J is TRBJ2-5; 7 bases are a match to TRBD1. Germline V gene data show CDR1 as SGDLS and CDR2 as YYNGEE. The CDR3 totals 16 residues. Germline trimming cut 2 bases from V and 2 bases from J; bases unmatched to any gene: 9.

V is TRBV2 and J is TRBJ2-7, with 9 bases aligning to TRBD1. The length of the CDR3 is 15 residues. Germline V gene data show CDR1 as SNHLY and CDR2 as FYNNEI. V was pared by 4 bases and J by 6 bases, with 10 bases of the junction left unmatched. The CDR3 DNA reads TGTGCCAGCAGTGGGGGAGATGGGGACAGGGTCGAGCAGTACTTC. It translates to CASSGGDGDRVEQYF.

The chain is built from TRBV14 and TRBJ2-7; no clear D gene. Germline lookup yields CDR1 SGHDN and CDR2 FVKESK. V gave up 1 base and J gave up 4 bases, with 8 bases separating them. This CDR3 spans 13 amino acids. Here the CDR3 reads CASSQVRLYEQYF. Here the CDR3 DNA reads TGTGCCAGCAGCCAAGTTCGCCTATACGAGCAGTACTTC.

The CDR3 nucleotides are TGTGCCAGCAGCGCCGGACTGGAAGCTTTCTTT. Translated, it gives CASSAGLEAFF. This chain links TRBV7-9 with TRBJ1-1; D ambiguous. CDR1 is SEHNR and CDR2 is FQNEAQ in the germline V gene (reference sequence). CDR3 length: 11 residues. Deletions cut 5 bases from V and 8 bases from J, with 9 bases between.

This chain links TRBV14 with TRBJ2-1, with 13 bases fitting TRBD2. CDR3 size: 23 residues. V was clipped by 3 bases and J by 0 bases; unmatched bases: 20. The V gene's germline CDR1 is SGHDN and CDR2 FVKESK. This CDR3 is CASSHDRVTTSGRAHSSYNEQFF. Here the CDR3 DNA reads TGTGCCAGCAGCCACGACAGGGTAACCACTAGCGGGAGGGCCCACAGCTCCTACAATGAGCAGTTCTTC.

This clone occurred a few times. The chain employs TRBV9 and TRBJ2-1; 13 bases agree with TRBD2. The CDR3 sequence is 18 residues long. CDR1 SGDLS and CDR2 YYNGEE come from the germline V gene. V trimming: 3 bases; J trimming: 7 bases; junction bases outside the gene matches: 13. The CDR3 loop is CASSEHWTSGSGGNEQFF. As DNA, the CDR3 is TGTGCCAGCAGCGAACACTGGACTAGCGGGAGTGGGGGTAATGAGCAGTTCTTC.

The V and J genes are TRBV5-1 and TRBJ2-1; 7 bases fit TRBD2. Germline CDR1 SGHRS, CDR2 YFSETQ. This CDR3 is 15 amino acids long. J was trimmed by 7 bases and V by 0 bases; bases with no gene match: 7. The CDR3 here is CASSLDGRKWNEQFF. For the CDR3, the DNA is TGCGCCAGCAGCTTGGACGGGAGGAAGTGGAATGAGCAGTTCTTC.

The chain combines TRBV19 with TRBJ2-1; the match to TRBD2 covers 10 bases. CDR1 is LNHDA, CDR2 SQIVND, per germline (reference sequence). The length of the CDR3 is 15 residues. With 6 bases clipped from V and 0 bases from J, the junction kept 2 bases outside the gene matches. Here the CDR3 DNA reads TGTGCCAGTAGACTAGCGGGGAGCTCCTACAATGAGCAGTTCTTC. It specifies CASRLAGSSYNEQFF.

The V and J genes are TRBV4-1 and TRBJ2-7; the D is unclear. V was clipped by 4 bases and J by 0 bases, with 10 bases between them. The germline V gene has CDR1 MGHRA and CDR2 YSYEKL. The CDR3 runs 14 residues. The CDR3 sequence: CASSLQKSSYEQYF. CDR3 DNA sequence: TGCGCCAGCAGCCTACAGAAAAGCTCCTACGAGCAGTACTTC.

The CDR3 loop reads CASSLGGWTGFPEAFF. CDR3 nucleotide sequence: TGTGCCAGCAGCTTAGGAGGGTGGACAGGGTTTCCTGAAGCTTTCTTT. The chain carries TRBV7-2 and TRBJ1-1; 8 positions match TRBD1. Germline trimming cut 1 base from V and 6 bases from J; bases unmatched to any gene: 10. Germline V gene data show CDR1 as SGHTA and CDR2 as FQGNSA. The CDR3 runs 16 residues.

V gene TRBV2 combines with J gene TRBJ1-2; no definite D call. Trimming stripped 5 bases from V and 3 bases from J, with 10 bases between. Germline CDR1 SNHLY, CDR2 FYNNEI. This CDR3 comprises 13 residues. CDR3 loop: CASSLQEDYGYTF. As DNA, the CDR3 is TGTGCCAGCAGTCTGCAGGAAGACTATGGCTACACCTTC.

The V call is TRBV4-2, the J call TRBJ1-5; 7 bases are a match to TRBD1. The germline gives CDR1 LGHNA, CDR2 YNFKEQ. The CDR3 has 17 amino acids. V shed 0 bases and J 8 bases; nucleotides not matched to a gene: 13. Here the CDR3 reads CASSQDNRQGAGKPQHF. In DNA, the CDR3 is TGTGCCAGCAGCCAAGACAACCGACAGGGAGCGGGTAAGCCCCAGCATTTT.

In its sample, this clone was seen once. This chain links TRBV21-1 with TRBJ2-5; TRBD1 is taken as the D call from the table, unchecked against the DNA. TRBV21-1 is termed a pseudogene. The CDR3 contains 11 residues. The CDR3 loop is CAPLSSQDQYF. The CDR3 region has the DNA TGTGCCCCCCTAAGTTCCCAGGACCAGTACTTC.

The chain has TRBV9 and TRBJ1-4, with TRBD1 matching 11 bases. V was clipped by 0 bases and J by 7 bases; unmatched bases: 5. Germline V gives CDR1 SGDLS, CDR2 YYNGEE. This CDR3 is 16 amino acids long. Here the CDR3 reads CASSVARDRGSEKLFF. The DNA of the CDR3 is TGTGCCAGCAGCGTAGCTAGGGACAGGGGGAGTGAAAAACTGTTTTTT. Drawing the rest from reference TRBV9 and TRBJ1-4, the complete variable domain is DSGVTQTPKHLITATGQRVTLRCSPRSGDLSVYWYQQSLDQGLQFLIQYYNGEERAKGNILERFSAQQFPDLHSELNLSSLELGDSALYFCASSVARDRGSEKLFFGSGTQLSVL.

The chain couples TRBV7-9 to TRBJ2-3, with TRBD1 matching 8 bases. CDR3 length equals 16 residues. Germline CDR1 is SEHNR and CDR2 is FQNEAQ (reference sequence). V lost 5 bases to trimming and J lost 2 bases; unmatched junction nucleotides: 9. The CDR3 nucleotides are TGTGCCAGCAGCCCCGACAGGGGAAAGTACACAGATACGCAGTATTTT. Translated: CASSPDRGKYTDTQYF.

The chain employs TRBV19 and TRBJ2-2; perhaps TRBD2 as D (6 bases). The CDR3 has 14 residues. Germline V gene data show CDR1 as LNHDA and CDR2 as SQIVND (reference sequence). V lost 6 bases and J 3 bases, leaving 11 bases between the germline ends. The CDR3 protein is CASRTGVDTGELFF. DNA of the CDR3: TGTGCCAGTAGGACGGGGGTCGACACCGGGGAGCTGTTTTTT.

This chain joins TRBV2 and TRBJ1-5, with 7 positions matching TRBD1. The CDR3 is 14 amino acids. V dropped 4 bases and J dropped 7; count of bases not matched to a gene: 7. Germline-derived CDR1 and CDR2 are SNHLY and FYNNEI. The CDR3 loop is CASSGPGGRQPQHF. The CDR3 coding sequence is TGTGCCAGCAGTGGACCAGGGGGGCGGCAGCCCCAGCATTTT.

The V gene is TRBV9, the J gene TRBJ2-5; a possible D gene is TRBD2 (6 bases). Germline values: CDR1 SGDLS, CDR2 YYNGEE. CDR3 size: 15 residues. Trimming pared 0 bases from V and 5 bases from J, leaving 14 bases between. The CDR3 DNA sequence: TGTGCCAGCAGCGTAGCTCGGCGGGGTGTGGAGACCCAGTACTTC. It codes for CASSVARRGVETQYF.

This chain links TRBV27 with TRBJ2-1, with 9 bases fitting TRBD2. This CDR3 is 15 amino acids long. Germline trimming cut 6 bases from V and 5 bases from J; bases unmatched to any gene: 8. Germline lookup yields CDR1 MNHEY and CDR2 SMNVEV (reference sequence). The CDR3 nucleotides read TGTGCCAGCAGGCTAAGCGGGAGGTTCAACAATGAGCAGTTCTTC. It yields the protein CASRLSGRFNNEQFF.

The gene calls are TRBV28 and TRBJ1-1, with TRBD1 as a possible D gene (6 bases). Germline V gene lookup returns CDR1 MDHEN and CDR2 SYDVKM. CDR3 length: 14 residues. V was clipped by 6 bases and J by 0 bases, with 11 bases between them. The CDR3 region is CASRQQGLNTEAFF. The CDR3 DNA is TGTGCCAGCAGGCAACAGGGTTTGAACACTGAAGCTTTCTTT.

The chain joins TRBV5-1 to TRBJ1-3; no reliable D call. CDR3 size: 13 residues. V dropped 0 bases and J dropped 6 bases, with 7 bases sitting between them. Germline V gives CDR1 SGHRS, CDR2 YFSETQ. CDR3 sequence: CASSLGGLNTIYF. The CDR3 coding sequence is TGCGCCAGCAGCTTGGGTGGACTAAACACCATATATTTT.

Of note for this clone: Other DNA sequences of this sample code for an identical CDR3. The rearrangement joins TRBV19 to TRBJ1-4, with D uncertain. Germline V gene sequence: CDR1 LNHDA, CDR2 SQIVND (reference sequence). Between the trimmed V and J ends, which lost 1 base and 4 bases, there was a span of 10 bases. The CDR3 contains 15 residues. The CDR3 reads CASSIVAGFNEKLFF. In nucleotides, the CDR3 is TGTGCCAGTAGTATAGTAGCCGGATTTAATGAAAAACTGTTTTTT.

The chain is built from TRBV3-1 (or the pseudogene TRBV3-2) and TRBJ2-3; 9 bases map to TRBD1. The CDR3 has 15 residues. The ends lost 5 bases at V and 2 bases at J; junction bases unmatched: 5. The germline V gene has CDR1 LGHDT and CDR2 YNNKEL (reference sequence). This chain's CDR3 is CASSTGQGATDTQYF. CDR3 bases: TGTGCCAGCAGCACGGGACAGGGCGCCACAGATACGCAGTATTTT.

The V and J genes are TRBV27 and TRBJ1-6; tentative D call: TRBD1 (5 bases). Germline assignment: CDR1 MNHEY and CDR2 SMNVEV (reference sequence). The CDR3 runs 13 residues. The V gene lost 11 bases and the J gene lost 11 bases, with 19 bases spanning the gap. The CDR3 region is CAPRKGYRPPLHF. CDR3 bases: TGTGCCCCTCGAAAAGGGTACAGGCCACCCCTCCACTTT.

This sequence joins TRBV29-1 and TRBJ1-1; 7 nucleotides align to TRBD1. Trimming removed 7 bases from V and 6 bases from J; junction bases left unmatched: 5. The CDR3 spans 11 residues. The germline V gene has CDR1 SQVTM and CDR2 ANQGSEA. CDR3 residues: CSARQGAEAFF. CDR3 bases: TGCAGCGCAAGACAGGGTGCTGAAGCTTTCTTT.

This clone was observed a single time. The rearrangement joins TRBV7-8 to TRBJ2-3; TRBD2 matches at 14 bases. This CDR3 contains 20 residues. CDR1 and CDR2 from the germline V gene are SGHVS and FQNEAQ. V was clipped by 5 bases and J by 3 bases; unmatched bases: 16. CDR3 region: CASSGSPGLAGVRVTDTQYF. The CDR3 DNA follows: TGTGCCAGCAGCGGTAGCCCGGGACTAGCGGGAGTGAGGGTTACAGATACGCAGTATTTT.

The CDR3: CASSMGGGSASYEQYF. The CDR3 region has the DNA TGTGCCAGTAGTATGGGTGGCGGGAGCGCTTCCTACGAGCAGTACTTC. V is TRBV19 and J is TRBJ2-7; 7 positions agree with TRBD2. Germline V gives CDR1 LNHDA, CDR2 SQIVND (reference sequence). This CDR3 is 16 amino acids long. V was clipped by 3 bases and J by 1 base; unmatched bases: 9. Full variable domain (outside the CDR3, taken from reference TRBV19 and TRBJ2-7): DGGITQSPKYLFRKEGQNVTLSCEQNLNHDAMYWYRQDPGQGLRLIYYSQIVNDFQKGDIAEGYSVSREKKESFPLTVTSAQKNPTAFYLCASSMGGGSASYEQYFGPGTRLTVT.